These 29 T cell receptor beta chains came from one sample sequenced in a study of blood T cell repertoires in COVID-19. The repertoire was sequenced with immunoSEQ multiplex PCR; TCRdb's copy has only in-frame clones and lacks some. The data show 230,000 or so clones, around 89% seen once. Material: PBMCs or T cells enriched from blood (not recorded which). The receptors stem from a woman in her 30s who had recovered from COVID-19.

The count of this clone is one. CDR3 nucleotide sequence: TGTGCCAGCAGCTTCGCCCCGGTTGGGAGGACTGAAGCTTTCTTT. Translated: CASSFAPVGRTEAFF. This chain connects TRBV13 to TRBJ1-1, with D hard to call. CDR3 length: 15 residues. V dropped 3 bases and J dropped 5 bases, with 16 bases sitting between them. Looked up from germline, CDR1 is PRHDT and CDR2 is FYEKMQ (reference sequence).

J is TRBJ2-7 and V is TRBV19; 8 nucleotides align to TRBD1. V shed 4 bases and J 2 bases; nucleotides not matched to a gene: 4. Looked up from germline, CDR1 is LNHDA and CDR2 is SQIVND (reference sequence). The CDR3 runs to 14 residues. CDR3 sequence (DNA): TGTGCCAGTAGTACAGACAGGGGTCCCTACGAGCAGTACTTC. Residues: CASSTDRGPYEQYF.

The V call is TRBV15, the J call TRBJ2-3; weak D call: TRBD2 (7 bases). V gave up 3 bases and J gave up 5 bases, with 21 bases separating them. The CDR3 is made up of 17 amino acids. Germline V lookup: CDR1 LNHNV, CDR2 YYDKDF (reference sequence). The CDR3 is CATSSPSVGGAVDTQYF. The CDR3 DNA follows: TGTGCCACCAGCAGTCCCTCAGTGGGGGGGGCCGTAGATACGCAGTATTTT.

V usage is TRBV15 and J usage is TRBJ2-1, with 8 bases identical to TRBD1. CDR1 is LNHNV, CDR2 YYDKDF, per germline (reference sequence). V shed 4 bases and J 3 bases; nucleotides not matched to a gene: 5. CDR3 length equals 15 residues. CDR3 sequence: CATSTQGASYNEQFF. The CDR3 DNA reads as TGTGCCACCAGCACCCAGGGGGCTAGCTACAATGAGCAGTTCTTC.

The chain is built from TRBV12-5 and TRBJ1-1; D is unclear. Trimming removed 6 bases at V and 5 bases at J, with 13 bases between. This CDR3 has 13 amino acids. Per germline, CDR1 LGHNT and CDR2 FRNRAP. The CDR3 nucleotides read TGTGCTAGTGGGCCCAGAGGAGGAACTGAAGCTTTCTTT. Protein sequence: CASGPRGGTEAFF.

This chain links TRBV7-2 with TRBJ2-5, with a possible D match to TRBD1 (6 bases). The CDR3 has 14 residues. Trimming left V 5 bases short and J 1 base short, with 11 bases between. The germline CDR1 and CDR2 sequences are SGHTA and FQGNSA. The CDR3 nucleotides read TGTGCCAGCAGCCAAGACAGGTTCCAAGAGACCCAGTACTTC. It codes for CASSQDRFQETQYF.

The genes are TRBV4-1 and TRBJ1-2; the D is unclear. Germline V lookup: CDR1 MGHRA, CDR2 YSYEKL. The CDR3 sequence is 14 residues long. Trimming left V 2 bases short and J 4 bases short, with 11 bases between. CDR3 nucleotide sequence: TGCGCCAGCAGCCAATCTAGGTTGGCCTATGGCTACACCTTC. This translates into CASSQSRLAYGYTF.

The chain joins TRBV5-8 to TRBJ1-4; 12 bases are shared with TRBD1. Germline CDR1 reads SGHTS; CDR2 reads YDEGEE. J lost 7 bases, V lost 5 bases, and 3 bases had no gene match. This CDR3 is built from 14 residues. Written as DNA, the CDR3 is TGTGCCAGCAGACGGGACAGGGGGCTTGAAAAACTGTTTTTT. Translation: CASRRDRGLEKLFF.

This chain uses TRBV5-1 with TRBJ1-2; 9 bases map to TRBD1. The trim removed 4 bases at V and 7 bases at J, leaving 5 bases unmatched. Looked up from germline, CDR1 is SGHRS and CDR2 is YFSETQ. The CDR3 is made up of 13 amino acids. The CDR3 region is CASSPGQGSGYTF. Written as DNA, the CDR3 is TGCGCCAGCAGCCCGGGACAGGGTTCTGGCTACACCTTC.

The J gene is TRBJ1-5, the V gene TRBV7-2, with D perhaps TRBD1 (6 bases). Per the germline V gene, CDR1 is SGHTA and CDR2 is FQGNSA. V lost 1 base, J lost 2 bases, and 12 bases lay in between. The CDR3 sequence is 16 residues long. The CDR3 DNA follows: TGTGCCAGCAGCTTAGTAGGGGGTGGGGGCAATCAGCCCCAGCATTTT. It specifies CASSLVGGGGNQPQHF.

This clone was detected only a few times. Other DNA variants within this sample encode the same CDR3. The rearrangement uses TRBV3-1 (or the pseudogene TRBV3-2) and TRBJ2-7; D is unresolved. Germline V lookup: CDR1 LGHDT, CDR2 YNNKEL (reference sequence). The V and J ends lost 1 base and 1 base respectively, with 2 bases between them. CDR3 length: 12 amino acids. CDR3 residues: CASSQASYEQYF. For the CDR3, the DNA is TGTGCCAGCAGCCAAGCATCCTACGAGCAGTACTTC.

CDR3 sequence (DNA): TGCGCCAGCAGCTTAGGCAGGGGGCTAGGGGAGCAGTTCTTC. Residues: CASSLGRGLGEQFF. V gene TRBV5-1 combines with J gene TRBJ2-1; 8 bases are shared with TRBD1. The CDR3 length is 14 residues. V trimming: 2 bases; J trimming: 10 bases; junction bases outside the gene matches: 8. Germline lookup yields CDR1 SGHRS and CDR2 YFSETQ. Full variable domain (rest looked up from reference TRBV5-1 and TRBJ2-1): KAGVTQTPRYLIKTRGQQVTLSCSPISGHRSVSWYQQTPGQGLQFLFEYFSETQRNKGNFPGRFSGRQFSNSRSEMNVSTLELGDSALYLCASSLGRGLGEQFFGPGTRLTVL.

The J gene is TRBJ2-1, the V gene TRBV5-4; 7 bases are shared with TRBD1. This CDR3 contains 14 residues. Trimming took 7 bases from V and 8 from J; bases not matched to a gene: 12. The germline V gene has CDR1 SGHNT and CDR2 YYREEE (reference sequence). The CDR3 here is CASRGEGAGDEQFF. The CDR3, as DNA: TGTGCCAGCCGCGGAGAGGGGGCGGGCGATGAGCAGTTCTTC.

This rearrangement joins TRBV12-3 or TRBV12-4 to TRBJ1-1, with D tentatively TRBD1 (6 bases). There are 13 residues in the CDR3. V was clipped by 6 bases and J by 6 bases, with 14 bases between them. CDR3 sequence: CASRQGFIAEAFF. As DNA, the CDR3 is TGTGCCAGCAGACAGGGTTTTATCGCTGAAGCTTTCTTT.

The rearrangement uses TRBV19 and TRBJ1-5; D is perhaps TRBD1 (5 bases). Germline V gene lookup returns CDR1 LNHDA and CDR2 SQIVND (reference sequence). CDR3 length: 18 residues. V lost 3 bases to trimming and J lost 6 bases, with 24 bases between them. CDR3 residues: CASSMRGRLAGRGQPQHF. The CDR3 DNA reads as TGTGCCAGTAGTATGCGGGGCAGGTTGGCCGGGAGGGGTCAGCCCCAGCATTTT.

V usage is TRBV29-1 and J usage is TRBJ2-7; 7 bases are shared with TRBD1. Germline loops: CDR1 SQVTM, CDR2 ANQGSEA. The V gene end was trimmed by 4 bases and the J gene end by 1 base; junction bases not matched to a gene: 4. The CDR3 runs 13 residues. CDR3 protein: CSVAGTASYEQYF. CDR3 DNA: TGCAGCGTTGCCGGGACAGCTTCCTACGAGCAGTACTTC.

This chain uses TRBV9 with TRBJ2-3, with 9 nucleotides matching TRBD1. The CDR3 contains 17 residues. The ends lost 3 bases at V and 3 bases at J; junction bases unmatched: 11. Germline V gene data show CDR1 as SGDLS and CDR2 as YYNGEE. The chain's CDR3 is CASSAIPGQGVTDTQYF. CDR3 DNA sequence: TGTGCCAGCAGCGCGATACCGGGACAGGGTGTGACAGATACGCAGTATTTT. Based on the CDR3 plus reference TRBV9 and TRBJ2-3, the full variable domain is DSGVTQTPKHLITATGQRVTLRCSPRSGDLSVYWYQQSLDQGLQFLIQYYNGEERAKGNILERFSAQQFPDLHSELNLSSLELGDSALYFCASSAIPGQGVTDTQYFGPGTRLTVL.

The J gene is TRBJ2-1, the V gene TRBV25-1; weak D call: TRBD2 (6 bases). From germline, CDR1 is MGHDK and CDR2 SYGVNS. The V gene lost 2 bases and the J gene lost 3 bases, with 11 bases spanning the gap. The CDR3 contains 15 residues. CDR3 coding DNA: TGTGCCAGCAGTGAAAGGGAGGCAGACTACAATGAGCAGTTCTTC. Protein product: CASSEREADYNEQFF.

V usage is TRBV6-1 and J usage is TRBJ2-7; the match to TRBD2 covers 11 bases. Losses at the gene ends were 2 bases for V and 5 bases for J; bases not matched to a gene: 11. Germline V lookup: CDR1 MNHNS, CDR2 SASEGT. The CDR3 is 17 residues long. The CDR3 DNA sequence: TGTGCCAGCAGTGAAATTAGCGGGGGGGGTCTGGGCCACGAGCAGTACTTC. It codes for CASSEISGGGLGHEQYF.

CDR3 in DNA: TGCGCCAGCAGCCAAGATAGCCAGACTAATCAGCCCCAGCATTTT. Translated: CASSQDSQTNQPQHF. The chain recombines TRBV4-3 with TRBJ1-5; unclear D gene. Per germline, CDR1 LGHNA and CDR2 YSLEER. This CDR3 is 15 amino acids long. Trimming cost V 0 bases and J 4 bases, with 10 bases left between them.

V and J are TRBV7-8 and TRBJ2-7; 8 positions match TRBD1. Germline V gene data show CDR1 as SGHVS and CDR2 as FQNEAQ. The CDR3 contains 15 residues. Losses at the gene ends were 1 base for V and 7 bases for J; bases not matched to a gene: 9. CDR3 DNA: TGTGCCAGCAGCTTAGAGGCGACAGGGGTCATAGAGCAGTACTTC. This translates into CASSLEATGVIEQYF.

V is TRBV19 and J is TRBJ1-5; D is perhaps TRBD1 (6 bases). This CDR3 contains 15 residues. Trimming left V 6 bases short and J 5 bases short, with 17 bases between. The germline V gene encodes CDR1 LNHDA and CDR2 SQIVND (reference sequence). CDR3 residues: CASSPVDSLDQPQHF. The CDR3, as DNA: TGTGCCAGTAGCCCCGTGGACAGTCTTGATCAGCCCCAGCATTTT.

This sequence joins TRBV5-6 and TRBJ2-7; TRBD2 aligns across 7 bases. CDR3 length: 15 residues. Germline CDR1 and CDR2: SGHDT and YYEEEE. V gave up 4 bases and J gave up 3 bases; unmatched junction bases: 10. The CDR3 loop reads CASSRPGTTDYEQYF. The CDR3 DNA sequence: TGTGCCAGCAGCCGCCCGGGGACTACAGACTACGAGCAGTACTTC.

The chain uses TRBV3-1 (or the pseudogene TRBV3-2) and TRBJ2-7, with 9 bases aligning to TRBD2. J was trimmed by 5 bases and V by 0 bases; bases with no gene match: 5. The CDR3 contains 15 residues. Germline V gene data show CDR1 as LGHDT and CDR2 as YNNKEL (reference sequence). CDR3 DNA: TGTGCCAGCAGCCAAGAATTACTAGCGGGTCACGAGCAGTACTTC. Its protein product is CASSQELLAGHEQYF.

V usage is TRBV3-1 (or the pseudogene TRBV3-2) and J usage is TRBJ1-1, with D possibly being TRBD1 (5 bases). The CDR3 has 14 amino acids. The germline V gene has CDR1 LGHDT and CDR2 YNNKEL (reference sequence). Trimming took off 2 bases at V and 5 bases at J, with 12 bases between the two ends. CDR3 region: CASSQKRRGTEAFF. In DNA, the CDR3 is TGTGCCAGCAGCCAAAAAAGGCGGGGGACTGAAGCTTTCTTT.

V gene TRBV5-6 combines with J gene TRBJ1-3, with D uncertain. The germline gives CDR1 SGHDT, CDR2 YYEEEE. The V gene lost 0 bases and the J gene lost 0 bases, with 10 bases spanning the gap. This CDR3 comprises 16 residues. DNA for the CDR3: TGTGCCAGCAGCTTGGGGTTCCCTAGCTCTGGAAACACCATATATTTT. It yields the protein CASSLGFPSSGNTIYF.

The rearrangement links TRBV10-3 to TRBJ1-5, with 8 bases lining up with TRBD1. CDR1 is ENHRY, CDR2 SYGVKD, per germline. The CDR3 runs to 15 residues. V shed 3 bases and J 5 bases; nucleotides not matched to a gene: 6. The CDR3 region is CAISDPGQGDQPQHF. In nucleotides, the CDR3 is TGTGCCATCAGTGATCCTGGACAGGGAGATCAGCCCCAGCATTTT.

This chain links TRBV11-2 with TRBJ2-1; 10 nucleotides align to TRBD2. Trimming removed 5 bases from V and 5 bases from J; junction bases left unmatched: 9. Looked up from germline, CDR1 is SGHAT and CDR2 is FQNNGV. The CDR3 consists of 16 residues. Here the CDR3 reads CASSVLAGVGHNEQFF. CDR3 DNA: TGTGCCAGCAGCGTTCTAGCGGGGGTTGGTCACAATGAGCAGTTCTTC.

J is TRBJ1-2 and V is TRBV6-5; TRBD1 is a possible D gene (5 bases). V gave up 4 bases and J gave up 8 bases, with 14 bases separating them. In germline, CDR1 is MNHEY, CDR2 SVGAGI. This CDR3 is built from 13 residues. CDR3 sequence (DNA): TGTGCCAGCAGTTGGGCAGGGTCTCTGGGCTACACCTTC. This translates into CASSWAGSLGYTF.